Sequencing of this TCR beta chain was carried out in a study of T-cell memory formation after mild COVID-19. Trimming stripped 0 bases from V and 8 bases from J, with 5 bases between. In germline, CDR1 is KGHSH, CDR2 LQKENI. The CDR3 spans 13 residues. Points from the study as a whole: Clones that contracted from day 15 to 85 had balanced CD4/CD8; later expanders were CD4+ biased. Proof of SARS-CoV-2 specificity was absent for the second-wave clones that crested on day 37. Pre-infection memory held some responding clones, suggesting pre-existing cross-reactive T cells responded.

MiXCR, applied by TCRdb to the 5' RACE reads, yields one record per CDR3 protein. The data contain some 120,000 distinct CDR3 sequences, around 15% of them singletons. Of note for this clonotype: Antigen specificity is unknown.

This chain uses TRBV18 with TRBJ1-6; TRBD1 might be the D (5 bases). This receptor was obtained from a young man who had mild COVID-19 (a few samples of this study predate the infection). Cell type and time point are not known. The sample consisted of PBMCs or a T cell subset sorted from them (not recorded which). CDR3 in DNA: TGTGCCAGCTCACCACCGGGGGATTCACCCCTCCACTTT. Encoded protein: CASSPPGDSPLHF. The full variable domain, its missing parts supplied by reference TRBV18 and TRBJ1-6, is NAGVMQNPRHLVRRRGQEARLRCSPMKGHSHVYWYRQLPEEGLKFMVYLQKENIIDESGMPKERFSAEFPKEGPSILRIQQVVRGDSAAYFCASSPPGDSPLHFGNGTRLTVT.